These 32 T cell receptor beta chains share one sample of origin, sequenced in a study of human T cells and chemical hapten exposure. TCRdb recomputed calls from the RACE reads with MiXCR, one row per CDR3 protein. The sample consists of approximately 90,000 distinct CDR3 sequences, around 11% of them appearing once. Stated time point: patch test 1, 2 weeks after DPC sensitization. Treatment specified: therapeutic diphenylcyclopropenone sensitization with weekly scalp DPC. Sample: whole blood, taken in connection with sensitization to the hapten diphenylcyclopropenone (DPC). The receptors stem from a woman aged 35 to 49 with alopecia areata. Some clones in this sample may be carry-over from other donors' samples.

This clonotype appeared a few times. CDR3 sequence reads: CSASGDQEFF. CDR3 DNA sequence: TGCAGTGCTAGTGGGGACCAAGAGTTCTTC. J is TRBJ2-1 and V is TRBV20-1; tentatively, D is TRBD1 or TRBD2 (5 bases each). This CDR3 has 10 amino acids. V lost 3 bases and J 14 bases, leaving 11 bases between the germline ends. Per germline, CDR1 DFQATT and CDR2 SNEGSKA (reference sequence).

This clonotype was picked up many times. The rearrangement joins TRBV4-3 to TRBJ2-5; D possibly uses TRBD1 or TRBD2 (6 bases each). The CDR3 extends over 14 amino acids. CDR1 is LGHNA and CDR2 is YSLEER in the germline V gene. The V end was cut by 1 base, the J end by 4 bases, with 10 bases between. The DNA for the CDR3 is TGCGCCAGCAGCCAAGCCCGGGGGCGAGAGACCCAGTACTTC. Amino acids: CASSQARGRETQYF.

This clonotype has just a few counts. This sequence joins TRBV20-1 and TRBJ1-2; 8 positions agree with TRBD1. Per the germline V gene, CDR1 is DFQATT and CDR2 is SNEGSKA (reference sequence). V trimming: 5 bases; J trimming: 4 bases; junction bases outside the gene matches: 9. The CDR3 covers 14 residues. The CDR3 DNA is TGCAGTGCTCACCCCACAGGGGGTCGCTATGGCTACACCTTC. This gives the protein CSAHPTGGRYGYTF.

There are a few counts of this clonotype. The rearrangement joins TRBV7-2 to TRBJ2-7; no reliable D call. Trimming took off 5 bases at V and 1 base at J, with 15 bases between the two ends. This CDR3 comprises 15 residues. The germline V gene has CDR1 SGHTA and CDR2 FQGNSA. CDR3 coding DNA: TGTGCCAGCAGCCCGGCGCTGGTGAGTTCCTACGAGCAGTACTTC. It is translated as CASSPALVSSYEQYF.

There are a few counts of this clonotype. The chain employs TRBV21-1 and TRBJ2-3; the listed D gene, TRBD1, was not tested against the DNA. TRBV21-1 is reported as a pseudogene. This CDR3 is built from 15 residues. The CDR3 DNA follows: TGTGCCAGCAGCACTCCGACAGGGCGGACAGATACGCAGTATTTT. It translates to CASSTPTGRTDTQYF.

This clonotype was found a few times. The J gene is TRBJ2-3, the V gene TRBV29-1; D call uncertain. Trimming took 6 bases from V and 4 from J, leaving 5 bases between them. The CDR3 extends over 10 amino acids. The V gene's germline CDR1 is SQVTM and CDR2 ANQGSEA. This CDR3 reads CSVDADTQYF. Written as DNA, the CDR3 is TGCAGCGTGGATGCAGATACGCAGTATTTT.

This clonotype appeared a few times. The V gene is TRBV4-3, the J gene TRBJ1-5, with TRBD1 as a possible D gene (6 bases). Germline CDR1 is LGHNA and CDR2 is YSLEER. Trimming took 4 bases from V and 4 from J, leaving 11 bases between them. The CDR3 extends over 14 amino acids. CDR3 sequence (DNA): TGCGCCAGCAGCCTCACGAGGGGGAATCAGCCCCAGCATTTT. Protein product: CASSLTRGNQPQHF.

This clonotype was seen repeatedly, ten times or more. CDR3 in amino acids: CASSRDSSSRETQYF. CDR3 bases: TGTGCCAGCTCCCGGGACTCCTCCTCCCGAGAGACCCAGTACTTC. The V gene is TRBV7-3, the J gene TRBJ2-5, with a weak D call TRBD2 (6 bases). V gave up 8 bases and J gave up 4 bases, with 20 bases separating them. This CDR3 has 15 residues. In germline, CDR1 is SGHTA, CDR2 FQGTGA.

The V and J genes are TRBV6-4 and TRBJ2-3; no clear D gene. The CDR3 covers 13 residues. CDR1 is MRHNA and CDR2 is SNTAGT in the germline V gene. Between the trimmed V and J ends, which lost 4 bases and 4 bases, there was a span of 9 bases. The CDR3 loop is CASSAQHPDTQYF. The DNA for the CDR3 is TGTGCCAGCAGTGCTCAGCATCCAGATACGCAGTATTTT.

The chain is built from TRBV7-9 and TRBJ1-4; the D gene is possibly TRBD1 (5 bases). CDR3 size: 14 residues. Looked up from germline, CDR1 is SEHNR and CDR2 is FQNEAQ (reference sequence). Trimming took off 5 bases at V and 4 bases at J, with 11 bases between the two ends. The CDR3 here is CASSQQAYNEKLFF. Here the CDR3 DNA reads TGTGCCAGCAGCCAACAGGCCTATAATGAAAAACTGTTTTTT.

The chain uses TRBV9 and TRBJ2-1, with 8 bases identical to TRBD1. Germline V gene sequence: CDR1 SGDLS, CDR2 YYNGEE. Trimming removed 5 bases from V and 5 bases from J; junction bases left unmatched: 3. The CDR3 spans 13 residues. The CDR3, as DNA: TGTGCCAGCAGGTCGACAGGGGACAATGAGCAGTTCTTC. Encoded protein: CASRSTGDNEQFF.

This clonotype was recorded a few times. The J gene is TRBJ1-2, the V gene TRBV18; D not resolved. The CDR3 has 13 amino acids. V dropped 5 bases and J dropped 7 bases, with 14 bases sitting between them. CDR1 and CDR2 (germline): KGHSH, LQKENI. The CDR3 loop reads CASSDMRAPGYTF. DNA of the CDR3: TGTGCCAGCTCAGATATGAGGGCGCCTGGCTACACCTTC.

Only a few counts were recorded for this clonotype. This chain uses TRBV18 with TRBJ1-2, with 11 nucleotides matching TRBD1. Losses at the gene ends were 0 bases for V and 3 bases for J; bases not matched to a gene: 6. The CDR3 is 17 residues long. The V gene's germline CDR1 is KGHSH and CDR2 LQKENI. CDR3 in DNA: TGTGCCAGCTCACCACCGAACGCGGGACAGGGGGACTATGGCTACACCTTC. Translating gives CASSPPNAGQGDYGYTF.

At least ten counts were recorded for this clonotype. This sequence joins TRBV6-2 or TRBV6-3 and TRBJ2-2; TRBD2 agrees at 10 bases. Unmatched junction bases numbered 6, after V lost 7 bases and J lost 4 bases. CDR3 length: 15 amino acids. In germline, CDR1 is MNHEY, CDR2 SVGEGT. The CDR3, as DNA: TGTGCCAGCACCCTAGCGGGAGTCTTCACCGGGGAGCTGTTTTTT. This gives the protein CASTLAGVFTGELFF.

Only a few counts were recorded for this clonotype. The V and J genes are TRBV20-1 and TRBJ2-3; 8 positions match TRBD1. The germline gives CDR1 DFQATT, CDR2 SNEGSKA (reference sequence). This CDR3 contains 15 residues. After removal of 0 bases from V and 5 bases from J, the junction contained 7 bases not matched to a gene. CDR3 loop: CSARDPGQGGDTQYF. Written as DNA, the CDR3 is TGCAGTGCTAGAGATCCTGGACAGGGTGGAGATACGCAGTATTTT.

The chain carries TRBV4-1 and TRBJ2-3; D not resolved. Between the trimmed V and J ends, which lost 3 bases and 0 bases, there was a span of 13 bases. Per the germline V gene, CDR1 is MGHRA and CDR2 is YSYEKL. The CDR3 covers 16 residues. The CDR3 sequence is CASSHPGLPSTDTQYF. In DNA form, the CDR3 reads TGCGCCAGCAGCCACCCCGGGCTTCCTAGCACAGATACGCAGTATTTT.

The chain joins TRBV28 to TRBJ1-4; 7 bases are shared with TRBD1. The CDR3 totals 15 residues. Germline assignment: CDR1 MDHEN and CDR2 SYDVKM. V was pared by 2 bases and J by 4 bases, with 4 bases of the junction left unmatched. In nucleotides, the CDR3 is TGTGCCAGCAGTTTAGTGGGACAGAGTAATGAAAAACTGTTTTTT. Protein sequence: CASSLVGQSNEKLFF.

This clonotype came up many times. V and J are TRBV5-4 and TRBJ2-2; 8 nucleotides agree with TRBD2. The CDR3 loop spans 16 amino acids. J gave up 2 bases and V 2 bases, and 5 bases lay outside the gene matches. CDR1 is SGHNT and CDR2 is YYREEE in the germline V gene (reference sequence). This CDR3 reads CASSFPAGVNTGELFF. Written as DNA, the CDR3 is TGTGCCAGCAGCTTCCCAGCGGGAGTAAACACCGGGGAGCTGTTTTTT.

The chain combines TRBV27 with TRBJ2-3; D gene unclear. V was cut by 8 bases and J by 2 bases, with 5 bases left in between. Germline CDR1 MNHEY, CDR2 SMNVEV (reference sequence). This CDR3 is built from 11 residues. The CDR3 DNA is TGTGCCAGCGGTATCACAGATACGCAGTATTTT. Protein: CASGITDTQYF.

At least ten counts were recorded for this clonotype. This chain links TRBV29-1 with TRBJ1-2; 7 nucleotides line up with TRBD1. CDR3 length: 12 amino acids. V was clipped by 4 bases and J by 4 bases; unmatched bases: 3. The V gene's germline CDR1 is SQVTM and CDR2 ANQGSEA. DNA for the CDR3: TGCAGCGTTGTAGGGGGCTCCTATGGCTACACCTTC. It is translated as CSVVGGSYGYTF.

This chain joins TRBV6-2 or TRBV6-3 and TRBJ1-1, with D tentatively TRBD1 (5 bases). The germline V and J ends were trimmed by 5 bases and 0 bases, with 7 bases remaining between them. This CDR3 has 13 amino acids. CDR1 MNHEY and CDR2 SVGEGT come from the germline V gene. CDR3 amino acids: CASSEDMNTEAFF. The CDR3 DNA follows: TGTGCCAGCAGTGAGGACATGAACACTGAAGCTTTCTTT.

This clonotype was seen more than once but under ten times. The chain links TRBV7-6 to TRBJ1-1; D is unclear. The V end lost 0 bases, the J end lost 0 bases, and 5 bases lay between the germline ends. Germline lookup yields CDR1 SGHVS and CDR2 FNYEAQ. The CDR3 sequence is 14 residues long. The CDR3 sequence is CASSLALVNTEAFF. The CDR3 DNA sequence: TGTGCCAGCAGCTTAGCGCTGGTGAACACTGAAGCTTTCTTT.

This clonotype was seen only a few times. This rearrangement joins TRBV20-1 to TRBJ2-1, with TRBD2 matching 8 bases. There are 14 residues in the CDR3. Germline CDR1 reads DFQATT; CDR2 reads SNEGSKA (reference sequence). The V gene end was trimmed by 5 bases and the J gene end by 5 bases; junction bases not matched to a gene: 8. CDR3 amino acids: CSAPGRALDNEQFF. The CDR3, as DNA: TGCAGTGCTCCCGGGAGGGCCTTGGACAATGAGCAGTTCTTC.

There are many counts of this clonotype. The V call is TRBV7-2, the J call TRBJ2-7; D remains unclear. Germline V gene lookup returns CDR1 SGHTA and CDR2 FQGNSA. The CDR3 extends over 13 amino acids. V lost 3 bases and J 2 bases, leaving 8 bases between the germline ends. The chain's CDR3 is CASSLDPAYEQYF. DNA for the CDR3: TGTGCCAGCAGCTTGGACCCAGCCTACGAGCAGTACTTC.

The chain carries TRBV27 and TRBJ2-2, with TRBD2 as a possible D gene (5 bases). V lost 3 bases to trimming and J lost 5 bases, with 13 bases between them. Germline lookup yields CDR1 MNHEY and CDR2 SMNVEV (reference sequence). The CDR3 has 15 amino acids. The CDR3 region is CASSLAGPGTGELFF. DNA of the CDR3: TGTGCCAGCAGTTTGGCGGGCCCGGGGACCGGGGAGCTGTTTTTT.

V and J are TRBV19 and TRBJ1-2, with TRBD1 as a possible D gene (5 bases). V gave up 7 bases and J gave up 6 bases, with 9 bases separating them. The CDR3 has 11 amino acids. Germline V gene data show CDR1 as LNHDA and CDR2 as SQIVND (reference sequence). CDR3: CASTSGNGYTF. The CDR3 DNA follows: TGTGCCAGTACATCAGGGAATGGCTACACCTTC.

This clonotype was seen a few times. V and J are TRBV7-2 and TRBJ2-7; D possibly uses TRBD1 or TRBD2 (5 bases each). The V and J ends lost 5 bases and 2 bases respectively, with 13 bases between them. The CDR3 extends over 14 amino acids. Germline assignment: CDR1 SGHTA and CDR2 FQGNSA. This CDR3 is CASSVGDGPYEQYF. As DNA, the CDR3 is TGTGCCAGCAGCGTAGGGGACGGCCCCTACGAGCAGTACTTC.

This clonotype was counted between two and nine times. In DNA form, the CDR3 reads TGTGCCAGCAGCCTTCACAATGAGCAGTTCTTC. Amino acid sequence: CASSLHNEQFF. J is TRBJ2-1 and V is TRBV2, with D uncertain. The CDR3 runs to 11 residues. CDR1 is SNHLY, CDR2 FYNNEI, per germline. Trimming removed 6 bases from V and 5 bases from J, with 5 bases in between.

This chain links TRBV3-1 with TRBJ2-1; TRBD2 is a possible D gene (5 bases). V was trimmed by 1 base and J by 3 bases, leaving 10 bases between them. CDR1 is LGHDT, CDR2 YNNKEL, per germline (reference sequence). CDR3 length: 15 residues. CDR3 residues: CASSQGVGDYNEQFF. In nucleotides, the CDR3 is TGTGCCAGCAGCCAAGGAGTCGGGGACTACAATGAGCAGTTCTTC.

As to this clonotype: Possible read error: a much larger clone is one base away. The CDR3 protein is CASSERDTGGLFF. In nucleotides, the CDR3 is TGTGCCAGCAGTGAGAGGGATACCGGGGGGCTGTTTTTT. The chain employs TRBV6-4 and TRBJ2-2; TRBD2 might be the D (6 bases). The CDR3 length is 13 residues. CDR1 MRHNA and CDR2 SNTAGT come from the germline V gene.

To note about this clonotype: The junction shows a germline mismatch at one end, possibly a read error. This chain links TRBV3-1 with TRBJ2-7; 10 bases are shared with TRBD2. This CDR3 comprises 17 residues. Germline V gene lookup returns CDR1 LGHDT and CDR2 YNNKEL (reference sequence). CDR3 nucleotide sequence: TGTGCCAGCAGCGAACTGGGGACTAGCGCTTACTCCGCCACGACTTATTTC. Protein: CASSELGTSAYSATTYF.

The chain's CDR3 is CASSRGDRNYGYTF. The CDR3 coding sequence is TGTGCCAGCAGTAGGGGGGACAGGAACTATGGCTACACCTTC. The gene calls are TRBV6-1 and TRBJ1-2; 8 bases fit TRBD1. Germline loops: CDR1 MNHNS, CDR2 SASEGT. CDR3 length: 14 residues. Trimming removed 5 bases from V and 2 bases from J; junction bases left unmatched: 4.